A single sample is the source of the 25 T cell receptor beta chains below, sequenced in a study of monozygotic twins with inflammatory bowel disease. Each CDR3 protein gets one entry in TCRdb, which reprocessed the 5' RACE reads and gives no DNA. The sample data list some 300,000 distinct CDR3 sequences. Sequenced sample: blood. The receptors stem from a human donor with ulcerative colitis or Crohn's disease, or a healthy co-twin of an affected twin (not recorded which).

The chain has TRBV6-2 or TRBV6-3 and TRBJ1-3. There are 15 residues in the CDR3. Germline lookup yields CDR1 MNHEY and CDR2 SVGEGT. The CDR3 spells CASSSGRHSGNTIYF.

CDR3 loop: CASSLGGISTDTQYF. V and J are TRBV7-7 and TRBJ2-3; the D call from TCRdb, TRBD2, cannot be confirmed without DNA. Germline CDR1 SSHAT, CDR2 FNYEAQ (reference sequence). The CDR3 has 15 residues.

V gene TRBV19 combines with J gene TRBJ1-5; TCRdb selects TRBD1, and the lack of DNA leaves this call unchecked. Germline-derived CDR1 and CDR2 are LNHDA and SQIVND (reference sequence). The CDR3 consists of 16 residues. The CDR3 sequence is CATEAAGQGLNQPQHF.

This chain joins TRBV7-2 and TRBJ2-1; no DNA is available, so the TRBD1 call from TCRdb remains unchecked. CDR1 and CDR2 (germline): SGHTA, FQGNSA. This CDR3 comprises 15 residues. CDR3: CASSYRTGSYNEQFF.

This chain links TRBV20-1 with TRBJ1-5. This CDR3 spans 14 amino acids. Germline loops: CDR1 DFQATT, CDR2 SNEGSKA (reference sequence). CDR3 region: CSARTAGSNQPQHF.

The chain is built from TRBV7-2 and TRBJ2-2; the TRBD2 assignment by TCRdb is unverifiable without DNA. The CDR3 spans 14 residues. CDR1 is SGHTA, CDR2 FQGNSA, per germline. The CDR3 spells CASDEEGSPGELFF.

The genes are TRBV12-3 or TRBV12-4 and TRBJ2-5; checking the TCRdb D call of TRBD1 is not possible without DNA. The CDR3 sequence is 14 residues long. The CDR3 here is CASRAGTVKETQYF.

The chain is built from TRBV15 and TRBJ2-1. CDR3 size: 15 residues. Germline lookup yields CDR1 LNHNV and CDR2 YYDKDF (reference sequence). The CDR3 protein is CATSPSRSSYNEQFF.

This chain connects TRBV20-1 to TRBJ2-6; the TCRdb D gene call, TRBD1, has no DNA to confirm it. CDR3 length: 15 residues. In germline, CDR1 is DFQATT, CDR2 SNEGSKA (reference sequence). CDR3 in amino acids: CSGGAGSSGANVLTF.

The chain has TRBV9 and TRBJ2-3; TCRdb selects TRBD1, and the lack of DNA leaves this call unchecked. The CDR3 loop spans 15 amino acids. Looked up from germline, CDR1 is SGDLS and CDR2 is YYNGEE. The CDR3 region is CASSVAGAPTDTQYF.

CDR3 sequence reads: CSARDLGGQGHGYTF. V is TRBV20-1 and J is TRBJ1-2; TCRdb outputs TRBD1, but without DNA this stays unchecked. The CDR3 covers 15 residues. The germline V gene encodes CDR1 DFQATT and CDR2 SNEGSKA (reference sequence).

The chain uses TRBV3-1 and TRBJ2-1; TCRdb outputs TRBD2, but without DNA this stays unchecked. CDR1 and CDR2 from the germline V gene are LGHDT and YNNKEL (reference sequence). CDR3 length equals 21 residues. The CDR3 spells CASSQATGTSGWSSSYNEQFF.

The chain couples TRBV19 to TRBJ1-1; TCRdb reports TRBD1, a call that lacks DNA to check it against. CDR1 and CDR2 from the germline V gene are LNHDA and SQIVND (reference sequence). The CDR3 contains 16 residues. The CDR3 loop reads CASTHLPTGLNTEAFF.

The chain joins TRBV7-2 to TRBJ2-2; TCRdb names TRBD1, which stays unverified in the absence of DNA. Germline V gene data show CDR1 as SGHTA and CDR2 as FQGNSA. This CDR3 comprises 14 residues. This CDR3 is CASSWDRGAGERFF.

V is TRBV12-3 or TRBV12-4 and J is TRBJ1-5; there is no DNA to check the TCRdb D call of TRBD1. CDR3 length: 15 residues. CDR3 region: CASSPTGEGNQPQHF.

This chain links TRBV12-5 with TRBJ2-3; TCRdb reports TRBD2, a call that lacks DNA to check it against. In germline, CDR1 is LGHNT, CDR2 FRNRAP. This CDR3 spans 19 amino acids. This CDR3 reads CASGFKGLAGGTNTDTQYF.

The rearrangement links TRBV5-1 to TRBJ1-2. The germline V gene encodes CDR1 SGHRS and CDR2 YFSETQ. This CDR3 has 15 residues. CDR3 loop: CASSLEMDWNYGYTF.

V gene TRBV12-3 or TRBV12-4 combines with J gene TRBJ1-6. CDR3 length: 12 residues. The CDR3 spells CASSPSLQRLHF.

V and J are TRBV5-6 and TRBJ2-3; TCRdb outputs TRBD1, but without DNA this stays unchecked. CDR3 size: 16 residues. Germline V gene data show CDR1 as SGHDT and CDR2 as YYEEEE. CDR3 region: CASSFRQGHTTDTQYF.

V gene TRBV12-3 or TRBV12-4 combines with J gene TRBJ1-6. This CDR3 spans 14 amino acids. The CDR3 is CASSFSGRNSPLHF.

This rearrangement joins TRBV18 to TRBJ1-1; TCRdb picks TRBD1, but there is no DNA to check that call. This CDR3 comprises 15 residues. Per the germline V gene, CDR1 is KGHSH and CDR2 is LQKENI. CDR3 amino acids: CASSPDRRMNTEAFF.

This chain joins TRBV25-1 and TRBJ2-3; TCRdb returns TRBD1, unconfirmable since there is no DNA. Germline CDR1 MGHDK, CDR2 SYGVNS. The CDR3 runs 14 residues. The CDR3 here is CASRQDRATDTQYF.

V usage is TRBV9 and J usage is TRBJ2-5; TCRdb outputs TRBD2, but without DNA this stays unchecked. The CDR3 loop spans 15 amino acids. In germline, CDR1 is SGDLS, CDR2 YYNGEE. CDR3 amino acids: CASSDIAGGQETQYF.

V and J are TRBV5-4 and TRBJ2-3; TCRdb gives TRBD1 as the D gene, but with no DNA this cannot be confirmed. CDR3 length equals 15 residues. In germline, CDR1 is SGHNT, CDR2 YYREEE (reference sequence). The CDR3 spells CASSLIPGSTDTQYF.

The CDR3 is CASSPAGGSNEQFF. The chain is built from TRBV7-3 and TRBJ2-1; there is no DNA to check the TCRdb D call of TRBD1. The CDR3 has 14 residues. CDR1 SGHTA and CDR2 FQGTGA come from the germline V gene.